This paragraph covers one T cell receptor beta chain sequence. Other nucleotide sequences in the sample specify the same CDR3. The data were obtained in a study of shared clonotypes between healthy human individuals. Produced via immunoSEQ multiplex PCR; TCRdb's table is partial and in-frame only. The sample holds about 450,000 clones, 70% to 80% seen once. The CDR3 runs to 14 residues. Trimming stripped 0 bases from V and 1 base from J, with 7 bases between. CDR1 and CDR2 (germline): LNHNV, YYDKDF (reference sequence). The chain carries TRBV15 and TRBJ2-7; D uncertain. This TCR derives from a woman aged 40 to 49 in good health. Some clones in this sample may be carry-over from other donors' samples. The material sequenced was PBMCs. CDR3 amino acids: CATSRDRASYEQYF. The CDR3 DNA reads as TGTGCCACCAGCAGAGATCGAGCGTCCTACGAGCAGTACTTC.